The 15 T cell receptor beta chains below all came from one sample that was sequenced in a study of blood T cell repertoires in COVID-19. The data were produced by immunoSEQ multiplex PCR, yet TCRdb's version contains in-frame clones alone and is incomplete. The sample lists around 180,000 clones; 86% were seen once. The sample consisted of peripheral blood. These receptors all come from a man in his 70s with active or convalescent COVID-19.

The chain joins TRBV13 to TRBJ2-4, with 8 nucleotides matching TRBD1. V lost 5 bases, J lost 1 base, and 7 bases stayed unmatched. This CDR3 has 16 amino acids. Germline V CDR1 and CDR2: PRHDT, FYEKMQ (reference sequence). The CDR3 DNA follows: TGTGCCAGCAGCGGCTTCCGGGACAGGGCCAAAAACATTCAGTACTTC. Translating it yields CASSGFRDRAKNIQYF.

This clone was observed once. The chain links TRBV18 to TRBJ1-2; 9 bases are a match to TRBD1. Germline CDR1 KGHSH, CDR2 LQKENI. The V and J ends lost 6 bases and 8 bases, in that order; junction bases with no gene match: 10. CDR3 length: 14 amino acids. CDR3 DNA: TGTGCCAGCTCGTTCGGACAGGGGAATCTAGGCTACACCTTC. It yields the protein CASSFGQGNLGYTF.

This clone was detected only a few times. V gene TRBV6-5 combines with J gene TRBJ2-2; the D gene is possibly TRBD1 (6 bases). Germline V CDR1 and CDR2: MNHEY, SVGAGI. V was trimmed by 2 bases and J by 0 bases, leaving 10 bases between them. The length of the CDR3 is 16 residues. This CDR3 is CASSYKTGPNTGELFF. The CDR3 nucleotides are TGTGCCAGCAGTTACAAGACAGGACCGAACACCGGGGAGCTGTTTTTT.

The J gene is TRBJ2-3, the V gene TRBV28; possible D gene TRBD2, 6 bases. The germline CDR1 and CDR2 sequences are MDHEN and SYDVKM. The CDR3 consists of 16 residues. V gave up 4 bases and J gave up 4 bases, with 18 bases separating them. This CDR3 is CASSSFGSLAADTQYF. The CDR3 region has the DNA TGTGCCAGCAGTTCATTCGGGTCACTAGCAGCAGATACGCAGTATTTT. The full variable domain, in which reference TRBV28 and TRBJ2-3 provide the parts outside the CDR3, is DVKVTQSSRYLVKRTGEKVFLECVQDMDHENMFWYRQDPGLGLRLIYFSYDVKMKEKGDIPEGYSVSREKKERFSLILESASTNQTSMYLCASSSFGSLAADTQYFGPGTRLTVL.

The V gene is TRBV10-3, the J gene TRBJ1-5; no firm D call. V lost 3 bases and J 7 bases, leaving 16 bases between the germline ends. There are 15 residues in the CDR3. Germline values: CDR1 ENHRY, CDR2 SYGVKD. The CDR3 here is CAISENSLAGQPQHF. CDR3 DNA sequence: TGTGCCATCAGTGAAAACTCTCTCGCGGGGCAGCCCCAGCATTTT.

The chain links TRBV27 to TRBJ2-7; TRBD2 matches at 13 bases. The CDR3 runs to 14 residues. The V gene's germline CDR1 is MNHEY and CDR2 SMNVEV (reference sequence). V gave up 5 bases and J gave up 4 bases; unmatched junction bases: 2. The CDR3 is CASSTSGRAYEQYF. DNA for the CDR3: TGTGCCAGCAGTACTAGCGGGAGGGCGTACGAGCAGTACTTC.

V usage is TRBV2 and J usage is TRBJ1-5; 10 bases match TRBD1. Germline V gene sequence: CDR1 SNHLY, CDR2 FYNNEI. CDR3 length equals 15 residues. V shed 5 bases and J 6 bases; nucleotides not matched to a gene: 7. The CDR3 sequence is CASSPGTGDGQPQHF. For the CDR3, the DNA is TGTGCCAGCAGTCCCGGGACAGGGGACGGTCAGCCCCAGCATTTT.

The J gene is TRBJ2-7, the V gene TRBV2; D is ambiguous. The CDR3 runs to 12 residues. V gave up 3 bases and J gave up 4 bases, with 7 bases separating them. Germline lookup yields CDR1 SNHLY and CDR2 FYNNEI. The CDR3 DNA reads TGTGCCAGCAGTGAGACAAGATACGAGCAGTACTTC. Translating it yields CASSETRYEQYF.

V gene TRBV29-1 combines with J gene TRBJ1-1; TRBD1 might be the D (5 bases). V dropped 3 bases and J dropped 0 bases, with 17 bases sitting between them. Germline V CDR1 and CDR2: SQVTM, ANQGSEA. The CDR3 extends over 16 amino acids. CDR3 in amino acids: CSVESRRGSLNTEAFF. CDR3 DNA: TGCAGCGTTGAGAGCCGGCGGGGCAGTTTGAACACTGAAGCTTTCTTT.

This clone was seen only a few times. V is TRBV6-5 and J is TRBJ1-3; no firm D call. CDR1 is MNHEY and CDR2 is SVGAGI in the germline V gene. Trimming took off 5 bases at V and 1 base at J, with 9 bases between the two ends. This CDR3 spans 14 amino acids. The CDR3 coding sequence is TGTGCCAGCAGTCCCCTCGGGTCTGGAAACACCATATATTTT. Its translation is CASSPLGSGNTIYF.

The CDR3 DNA sequence: TGTGCCAGCAGCCACTCGGGACTCCTCGGGGCCGGGGAGCTGTTTTTT. This gives the protein CASSHSGLLGAGELFF. The J gene is TRBJ2-2, the V gene TRBV3-1 (or the pseudogene TRBV3-2); weak D call: TRBD2 (6 bases). Deletions cut 3 bases from V and 6 bases from J, with 17 bases between. The CDR3 runs to 16 residues. Per the germline V gene, CDR1 is LGHDT and CDR2 is YNNKEL (reference sequence).

The gene calls are TRBV6-5 and TRBJ2-5; 9 nucleotides align to TRBD2. The germline CDR1 and CDR2 sequences are MNHEY and SVGAGI. CDR3 length: 15 amino acids. J lost 5 bases, V lost 7 bases, and 11 bases had no gene match. The CDR3 region is CASTSFGLARETQYF. CDR3 sequence (DNA): TGTGCCAGCACCTCTTTTGGACTAGCGAGGGAGACCCAGTACTTC.

This chain links TRBV11-2 with TRBJ2-5, with 7 bases identical to TRBD1. CDR1 and CDR2 (germline): SGHAT, FQNNGV. V gave up 4 bases and J gave up 2 bases; unmatched junction bases: 4. The CDR3 sequence is 14 residues long. CDR3 in amino acids: CASSSGRGQETQYF. In DNA form, the CDR3 reads TGTGCCAGCAGCTCGGGCAGGGGGCAAGAGACCCAGTACTTC.

The gene calls are TRBV4-3 and TRBJ1-3; D gene ambiguous. V gave up 1 base and J gave up 0 bases, with 10 bases separating them. CDR3 length: 16 amino acids. Germline V gives CDR1 LGHNA, CDR2 YSLEER. CDR3 residues: CASSQVLGHSGNTIYF. The CDR3 DNA sequence: TGCGCCAGCAGCCAAGTCCTGGGCCACTCTGGAAACACCATATATTTT.

This clone was recorded a few times. The gene calls are TRBV2 and TRBJ1-6; a possible D gene is TRBD1 (5 bases). Trimming pared 3 bases from V and 0 bases from J, leaving 18 bases between. The CDR3 covers 19 residues. Germline-derived CDR1 and CDR2 are SNHLY and FYNNEI. CDR3 coding DNA: TGTGCCAGCAGTGATCCCCCGACAGCGGGCAACTCCTATAATTCACCCCTCCACTTT. This codes for CASSDPPTAGNSYNSPLHF.